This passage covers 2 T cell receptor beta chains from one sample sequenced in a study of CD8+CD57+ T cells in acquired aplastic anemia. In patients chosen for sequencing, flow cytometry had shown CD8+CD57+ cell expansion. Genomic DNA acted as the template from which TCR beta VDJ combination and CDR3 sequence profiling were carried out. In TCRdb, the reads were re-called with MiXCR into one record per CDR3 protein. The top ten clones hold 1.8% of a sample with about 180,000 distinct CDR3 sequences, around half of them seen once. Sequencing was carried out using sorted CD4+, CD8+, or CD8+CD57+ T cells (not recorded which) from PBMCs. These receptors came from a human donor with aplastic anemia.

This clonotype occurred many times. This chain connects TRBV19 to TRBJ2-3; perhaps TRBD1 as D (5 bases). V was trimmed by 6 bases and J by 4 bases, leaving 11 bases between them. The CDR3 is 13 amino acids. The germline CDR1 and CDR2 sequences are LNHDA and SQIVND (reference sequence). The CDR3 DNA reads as TGTGCCAGTAGCCTCCAGGGTCCAGATACGCAGTATTTT. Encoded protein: CASSLQGPDTQYF.

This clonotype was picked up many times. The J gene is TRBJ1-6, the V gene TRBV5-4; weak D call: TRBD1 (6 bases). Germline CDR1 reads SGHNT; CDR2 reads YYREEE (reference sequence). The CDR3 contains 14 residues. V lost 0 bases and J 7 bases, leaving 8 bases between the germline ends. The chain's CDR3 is CASSLEQGNSPLHF. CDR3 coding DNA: TGTGCCAGCAGCTTGGAACAGGGAAATTCACCCCTCCACTTT.